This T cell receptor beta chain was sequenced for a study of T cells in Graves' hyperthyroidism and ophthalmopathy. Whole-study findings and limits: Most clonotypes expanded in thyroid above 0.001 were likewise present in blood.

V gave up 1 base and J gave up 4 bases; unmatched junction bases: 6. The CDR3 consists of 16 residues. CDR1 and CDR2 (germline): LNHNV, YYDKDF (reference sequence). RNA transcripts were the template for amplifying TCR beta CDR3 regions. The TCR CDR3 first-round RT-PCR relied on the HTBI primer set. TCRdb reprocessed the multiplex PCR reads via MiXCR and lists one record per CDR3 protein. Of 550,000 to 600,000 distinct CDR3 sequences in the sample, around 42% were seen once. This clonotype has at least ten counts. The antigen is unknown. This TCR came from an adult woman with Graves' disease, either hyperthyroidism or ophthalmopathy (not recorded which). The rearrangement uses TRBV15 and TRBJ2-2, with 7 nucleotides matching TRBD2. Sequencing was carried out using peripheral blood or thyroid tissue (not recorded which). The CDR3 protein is CATSRGASGFTGELFF. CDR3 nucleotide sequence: TGTGCCACCAGCAGAGGGGCTAGCGGCTTCACCGGGGAGCTGTTTTTT.